This paragraph covers one TCR beta chain sequence. Its target is not known. V shed 0 bases and J shed 0 bases, with 18 bases lying between them. CDR1 and CDR2 (germline): SGHNT, YYREEE (reference sequence). This CDR3 comprises 18 residues. Original analysis: Per-library CDR3 reads ranged about 2.2 to 3.6 million; clonotypes, ~85,000 to ~500,000. TCRdb processed the 5' RACE reads anew with MiXCR; each CDR3 protein has one entry. The V and J calls shown here were made by TCRdb, not taken from the authors' results. The sample shows a few hundred thousand distinct CDR3 sequences, roughly 30% of them seen only once. This sample was taken from a study of identical twins' blood T cells. Findings and limits, study-wide: Shared CDR3 clonotype counts tracked mainly the product of cloneset sizes.

The donors were healthy female monozygous twins, three pairs in total. The source material was PBMCs. This clonotype originated in a woman aged 18-55 years in good health. J is TRBJ1-1 and V is TRBV5-4; no firm D call. The CDR3 DNA reads TGTGCCAGCAGCTTGGCCCGAGGGAAAAGTTTTATGAACACTGAAGCTTTCTTT. Encoded protein: CASSLARGKSFMNTEAFF.